This TCR beta chain was captured in a study of breast tumors, draining lymph nodes, adjacent tissues. V lost 7 bases to trimming and J lost 5 bases; unmatched junction nucleotides: 9. Germline assignment: CDR1 SEHNR and CDR2 FQNEAQ (reference sequence). The CDR3 spans 14 residues. This clonotype is medium-sized. The lymph nodes were axillary draining lymph nodes from breast cancer patients. A single record per CDR3 protein comes from TCRdb applying MiXCR to the multiplex PCR reads. Found here are about 130,000 distinct CDR3 sequences, around 22% of them singletons; the top ten hold under 3%. The chain is built from TRBV7-9 and TRBJ2-7, with 9 nucleotides matching TRBD1. Material for sequencing was axillary lymph node tissue. The TCR sequence derives from a female donor with breast cancer. Some clones in this sample may be carry-over from other donors' samples. The CDR3 DNA follows: TGTGCCAGCAACTCTTTGGACAGGGGTAACGAGCAGTACTTC. Its protein product is CASNSLDRGNEQYF.